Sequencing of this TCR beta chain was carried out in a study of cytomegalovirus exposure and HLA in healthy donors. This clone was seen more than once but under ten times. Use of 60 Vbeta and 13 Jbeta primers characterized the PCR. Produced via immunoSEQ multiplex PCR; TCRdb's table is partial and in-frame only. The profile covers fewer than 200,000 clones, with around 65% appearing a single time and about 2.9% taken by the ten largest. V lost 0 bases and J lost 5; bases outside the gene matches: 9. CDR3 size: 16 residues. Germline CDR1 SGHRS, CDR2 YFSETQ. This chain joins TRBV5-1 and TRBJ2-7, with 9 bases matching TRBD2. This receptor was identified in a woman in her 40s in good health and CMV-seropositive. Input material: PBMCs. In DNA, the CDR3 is TGCGCCAGCAGCTTGGCGGTCGCGGGAGGGACCCACGAGCAGTACTTC. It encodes CASSLAVAGGTHEQYF.